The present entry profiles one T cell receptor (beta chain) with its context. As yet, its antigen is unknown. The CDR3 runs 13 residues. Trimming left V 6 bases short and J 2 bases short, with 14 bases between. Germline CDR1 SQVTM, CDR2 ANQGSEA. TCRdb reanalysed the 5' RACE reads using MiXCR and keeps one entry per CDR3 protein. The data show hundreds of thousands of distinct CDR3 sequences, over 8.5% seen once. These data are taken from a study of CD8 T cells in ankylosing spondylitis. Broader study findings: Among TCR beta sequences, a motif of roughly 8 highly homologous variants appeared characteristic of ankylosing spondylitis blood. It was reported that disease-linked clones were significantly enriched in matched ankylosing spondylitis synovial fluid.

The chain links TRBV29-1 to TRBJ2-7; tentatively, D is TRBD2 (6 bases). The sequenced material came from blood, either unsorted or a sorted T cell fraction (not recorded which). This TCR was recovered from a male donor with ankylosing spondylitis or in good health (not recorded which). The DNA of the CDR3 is TGCAGCGTGAGCGGGCTGCTAACCTACGAGCAGTACTTC. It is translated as CSVSGLLTYEQYF.